Listed below are T cell receptor beta chains from one sample, sequenced in a study of blood T cell repertoires in COVID-19. TCRdb keeps only in-frame clones here, not all; method: immunoSEQ multiplex PCR. The top ten hold 4.5% to 6% of the sample, which has 200,000 or so clones, around 84% seen once. What was sequenced was peripheral blood. The receptors originated from a woman aged 55-70 years who had recovered from COVID-19. Each CDR3 is given with its conserved first and last residue. Each record gives: clone size, V gene, D gene, J gene, CDR3 length, CDR3 protein, CDR3 DNA. The D gene is left open where the match is weak. Not every row has a clone size; where given, it reads once, few, many or a size class.

abundance: .; v_gene: TRBV19; d_gene: .; j_gene: TRBJ1-5; len: 15; CDR3aa: CASSIDPGRYQPQHF; CDR3nt: TGTGCCAGTAGTATAGATCCGGGTCGCTATCAGCCCCAGCATTTT
abundance: few; v_gene: TRBV24-1; d_gene: .; j_gene: TRBJ2-3; len: 16; CDR3aa: CATSDPVRGSTDTQYF; CDR3nt: TGTGCCACCAGTGATCCAGTCAGGGGTAGCACAGATACGCAGTATTTT
abundance: .; v_gene: TRBV6-5; d_gene: TRBD1; j_gene: TRBJ1-5; len: 15; CDR3aa: CASSLQGASNQPQHF; CDR3nt: TGTGCCAGCAGTCTACAGGGGGCGAGCAATCAGCCCCAGCATTTT
abundance: .; v_gene: TRBV3-1/TRBV3-2; d_gene: .; j_gene: TRBJ1-1; len: 15; CDR3aa: CASSQYRGVDTEAFF; CDR3nt: TGTGCCAGCAGCCAATACCGGGGGGTCGACACTGAAGCTTTCTTT
abundance: .; v_gene: TRBV21-1; d_gene: .; j_gene: TRBJ2-7; len: 15; CDR3aa: CASSKRPGKVNEQYF; CDR3nt: TGTGCCAGCAGCAAAAGGCCAGGGAAGGTAAACGAGCAGTACTTC
abundance: once; v_gene: TRBV5-6; d_gene: .; j_gene: TRBJ2-6; len: 15; CDR3aa: CASSWLSSGANVLTF; CDR3nt: TGTGCCAGCAGCTGGCTGTCCTCTGGGGCCAACGTCCTGACTTTC
abundance: .; v_gene: TRBV19; d_gene: .; j_gene: TRBJ1-5; len: 12; CDR3aa: CASGASNQPQHF; CDR3nt: TGTGCCAGTGGGGCCTCAAATCAGCCCCAGCATTTT
abundance: .; v_gene: TRBV6-4; d_gene: .; j_gene: TRBJ2-7; len: 13; CDR3aa: CASPLGEPYEQYF; CDR3nt: TGTGCCAGCCCCTTGGGAGAGCCCTACGAGCAGTACTTC
abundance: .; v_gene: TRBV3-1/TRBV3-2; d_gene: TRBD1; j_gene: TRBJ1-2; len: 14; CDR3aa: CASSQDDRVYGYTF; CDR3nt: TGTGCCAGCAGCCAAGATGACAGGGTCTATGGCTACACCTTC
abundance: .; v_gene: TRBV9; d_gene: TRBD1; j_gene: TRBJ1-2; len: 15; CDR3aa: CASSVALQGANGYTF; CDR3nt: TGTGCCAGCAGCGTGGCCCTACAGGGGGCGAATGGCTACACCTTC
abundance: few; v_gene: TRBV7-2; d_gene: TRBD1; j_gene: TRBJ1-1; len: 15; CDR3aa: CASSTRQGWNTEAFF; CDR3nt: TGTGCCAGCAGCACCCGACAGGGGTGGAACACTGAAGCTTTCTTT
abundance: .; v_gene: TRBV11-3; d_gene: TRBD2; j_gene: TRBJ2-7; len: 14; CDR3aa: CASSLGRTSYEQYF; CDR3nt: TGTGCCAGCAGCTTAGGTCGGACTAGTTACGAGCAGTACTTC
abundance: once; v_gene: TRBV7-6; d_gene: .; j_gene: TRBJ2-3; len: 17; CDR3aa: CASGGLGLFDGTDTQYF; CDR3nt: TGTGCCAGCGGGGGGTTAGGGCTGTTTGATGGCACAGATACGCAGTATTTT
abundance: .; v_gene: TRBV9; d_gene: TRBD2; j_gene: TRBJ2-3; len: 17; CDR3aa: CASSFRTSGGAKDTQYF; CDR3nt: TGTGCCAGCAGCTTTCGGACTAGCGGGGGGGCCAAAGATACGCAGTATTTT
abundance: .; v_gene: TRBV7-6; d_gene: TRBD2; j_gene: TRBJ2-3; len: 16; CDR3aa: CASSSLAGVDLDTQYF; CDR3nt: TGTGCCAGCAGCTCACTAGCGGGGGTTGACTTAGATACGCAGTATTTT
abundance: .; v_gene: TRBV27; d_gene: .; j_gene: TRBJ1-4; len: 16; CDR3aa: CASSEGRGATNEKLFF; CDR3nt: TGTGCCAGCAGTGAGGGTCGGGGGGCTACTAATGAAAAACTGTTTTTT
abundance: .; v_gene: TRBV3-1/TRBV3-2; d_gene: .; j_gene: TRBJ2-1; len: 14; CDR3aa: CASSQDEVAYEQFF; CDR3nt: TGTGCCAGCAGCCAAGATGAGGTAGCATATGAGCAGTTCTTC
abundance: .; v_gene: TRBV7-8; d_gene: .; j_gene: TRBJ1-6; len: 15; CDR3aa: CASSQRVGGESPLHF; CDR3nt: TGTGCCAGCAGCCAAAGGGTAGGGGGAGAGTCACCCCTCCACTTT
abundance: .; v_gene: TRBV4-2; d_gene: .; j_gene: TRBJ1-1; len: 14; CDR3aa: CASSQYRQGTEAFF; CDR3nt: TGTGCCAGCAGCCAATACAGGCAGGGCACTGAAGCTTTCTTT
abundance: .; v_gene: TRBV6-4; d_gene: .; j_gene: TRBJ2-3; len: 13; CDR3aa: CASSDQDTDTQYF; CDR3nt: TGTGCCAGCAGTGACCAGGACACAGATACGCAGTATTTT
abundance: .; v_gene: TRBV5-1; d_gene: TRBD2; j_gene: TRBJ2-1; len: 16; CDR3aa: CASSSQGLGSYNEQFF; CDR3nt: TGCGCCAGCAGCTCACAAGGACTAGGGTCCTACAATGAGCAGTTCTTC
abundance: once; v_gene: TRBV5-4; d_gene: .; j_gene: TRBJ1-2; len: 16; CDR3aa: CASSLLTGNANYGYTF; CDR3nt: TGTGCCAGCAGCTTATTGACAGGAAACGCTAACTATGGCTACACCTTC
abundance: .; v_gene: TRBV5-1; d_gene: TRBD1; j_gene: TRBJ1-4; len: 15; CDR3aa: CASSLAGTGNEKLFF; CDR3nt: TGCGCCAGCAGCTTGGCCGGGACAGGGAATGAAAAACTGTTTTTT
abundance: .; v_gene: TRBV7-2; d_gene: .; j_gene: TRBJ1-3; len: 14; CDR3aa: CASSSQGDGNTIYF; CDR3nt: TGTGCCAGCAGCTCACAGGGAGATGGAAACACCATATATTTT
abundance: .; v_gene: TRBV15; d_gene: .; j_gene: TRBJ1-2; len: 14; CDR3aa: CATSRGRGYYGYTF; CDR3nt: TGTGCCACCAGCAGAGGCAGGGGCTACTATGGCTACACCTTC
abundance: .; v_gene: TRBV5-6; d_gene: TRBD1; j_gene: TRBJ2-7; len: 15; CDR3aa: CASRPRGQGPNEQYF; CDR3nt: TGTGCCAGCAGGCCGAGAGGACAGGGACCCAACGAGCAGTACTTC
abundance: .; v_gene: TRBV2; d_gene: .; j_gene: TRBJ1-1; len: 15; CDR3aa: CASSDRRAPGTEAFF; CDR3nt: TGTGCCAGCAGTGATCGGAGGGCCCCCGGCACTGAAGCTTTCTTT
abundance: .; v_gene: TRBV18; d_gene: TRBD1; j_gene: TRBJ2-2; len: 15; CDR3aa: CASSPRTGRTGELFF; CDR3nt: TGTGCCAGCTCACCCCGGACAGGGCGTACCGGGGAGCTGTTTTTT
abundance: once; v_gene: TRBV6-5; d_gene: .; j_gene: TRBJ1-2; len: 13; CDR3aa: CASRDRDIIGYTF; CDR3nt: TGTGCCAGCAGGGACCGGGACATAATTGGCTACACCTTC
abundance: .; v_gene: TRBV6-5; d_gene: .; j_gene: TRBJ1-2; len: 14; CDR3aa: CASSYSAQGYGYTF; CDR3nt: TGTGCCAGCAGTTACTCCGCCCAGGGATATGGCTACACCTTC
abundance: .; v_gene: TRBV23-1; d_gene: TRBD1; j_gene: TRBJ1-2; len: 14; CDR3aa: CARRDRVPLYGYTF; CDR3nt: TGCGCCCGCCGGGACAGGGTGCCCCTCTATGGCTACACCTTC
abundance: .; v_gene: TRBV30; d_gene: .; j_gene: TRBJ1-4; len: 14; CDR3aa: CASSKKATNEKLFF; CDR3nt: TGTGCCTCGAGTAAAAAAGCCACTAATGAAAAACTGTTTTTT
abundance: .; v_gene: TRBV9; d_gene: .; j_gene: TRBJ1-1; len: 16; CDR3aa: CASSARSDMAFTEAFF; CDR3nt: TGTGCCAGCAGCGCAAGGTCAGACATGGCATTCACTGAAGCTTTCTTT
abundance: once; v_gene: TRBV15; d_gene: TRBD1; j_gene: TRBJ1-2; len: 19; CDR3aa: CATSSSSGTGVRRVSGYTF; CDR3nt: TGTGCCACCAGCAGCTCGTCCGGGACAGGGGTAAGGCGAGTGAGTGGCTACACCTTC
abundance: .; v_gene: TRBV7-2; d_gene: .; j_gene: TRBJ2-7; len: 14; CDR3aa: CASSTRGSSYEQYF; CDR3nt: TGTGCCAGCAGCACCAGGGGTAGTTCCTACGAGCAGTACTTC
abundance: .; v_gene: TRBV12-5; d_gene: .; j_gene: TRBJ1-5; len: 12; CDR3aa: CASGSGSGPQHF; CDR3nt: TGTGCTAGTGGTTCCGGCAGCGGGCCCCAGCATTTT
abundance: .; v_gene: TRBV27; d_gene: TRBD2; j_gene: TRBJ2-7; len: 14; CDR3aa: CASSPLAGEWEQYF; CDR3nt: TGTGCCAGCAGCCCTCTAGCGGGGGAGTGGGAGCAGTACTTC
abundance: .; v_gene: TRBV29-1; d_gene: TRBD1; j_gene: TRBJ2-7; len: 16; CDR3aa: CSVEAGGTGILYEQYF; CDR3nt: TGCAGCGTTGAGGCTGGGGGGACAGGGATCTTGTACGAGCAGTACTTC
abundance: .; v_gene: TRBV12-3/TRBV12-4; d_gene: .; j_gene: TRBJ1-4; len: 13; CDR3aa: CASSAASGEKLFF; CDR3nt: TGTGCCAGCAGCGCGGCCAGCGGTGAAAAACTGTTTTTT
abundance: .; v_gene: TRBV5-6; d_gene: TRBD1; j_gene: TRBJ1-3; len: 16; CDR3aa: CASSLMTGNAGNTIYF; CDR3nt: TGTGCCAGCAGCTTAATGACAGGGAATGCTGGAAACACCATATATTTT
abundance: .; v_gene: TRBV13; d_gene: TRBD2; j_gene: TRBJ2-3; len: 13; CDR3aa: CASSLGGADTQYF; CDR3nt: TGTGCCAGCAGCCTCGGGGGGGCGGATACGCAGTATTTT
abundance: few; v_gene: TRBV5-1; d_gene: .; j_gene: TRBJ1-1; len: 14; CDR3aa: CASSLHRDGTEAFF; CDR3nt: TGCGCCAGCAGCTTACACAGGGACGGCACTGAAGCTTTCTTT
abundance: .; v_gene: TRBV19; d_gene: TRBD1; j_gene: TRBJ1-1; len: 15; CDR3aa: CASSRGTGVNTEAFF; CDR3nt: TGTGCCAGTAGTCGAGGGACAGGGGTGAACACTGAAGCTTTCTTT
abundance: .; v_gene: TRBV5-5; d_gene: .; j_gene: TRBJ1-2; len: 12; CDR3aa: CASSLANYGYTF; CDR3nt: TGTGCCAGCAGCTTGGCAAACTATGGCTACACCTTC
abundance: .; v_gene: TRBV18; d_gene: .; j_gene: TRBJ1-2; len: 15; CDR3aa: CASSPSTGTNYGYTF; CDR3nt: TGTGCCAGCTCACCATCGACAGGCACGAACTATGGCTACACCTTC
abundance: many; v_gene: TRBV2; d_gene: .; j_gene: TRBJ2-5; len: 14; CDR3aa: CASNRLGVRETQYF; CDR3nt: TGTGCCAGCAACCGACTAGGGGTTCGGGAGACCCAGTACTTC
abundance: once; v_gene: TRBV12-5; d_gene: .; j_gene: TRBJ1-2; len: 16; CDR3aa: CASGFPHQISNYGYTF; CDR3nt: TGTGCTAGTGGTTTCCCCCATCAGATTTCTAACTATGGCTACACCTTC
abundance: .; v_gene: TRBV9; d_gene: TRBD1; j_gene: TRBJ1-4; len: 14; CDR3aa: CASSVGQGSEKLFF; CDR3nt: TGTGCCAGCAGCGTAGGACAGGGGAGTGAAAAACTGTTTTTT
abundance: few; v_gene: TRBV10-3; d_gene: .; j_gene: TRBJ1-5; len: 14; CDR3aa: CAIARDRIDQPQHF; CDR3nt: TGTGCCATCGCCCGAGACAGAATCGATCAGCCCCAGCATTTT
abundance: .; v_gene: TRBV6-2/TRBV6-3; d_gene: TRBD1; j_gene: TRBJ1-6; len: 14; CDR3aa: CASSRGQVNSPLHF; CDR3nt: TGTGCCAGCAGTCGGGGACAGGTGAATTCACCCCTCCACTTT
abundance: .; v_gene: TRBV12-5; d_gene: .; j_gene: TRBJ1-6; len: 15; CDR3aa: CASGPGQPYNSPLHF; CDR3nt: TGTGCTAGTGGCCCTGGACAGCCCTATAATTCACCCCTCCACTTT
abundance: .; v_gene: TRBV19; d_gene: TRBD2; j_gene: TRBJ2-5; len: 16; CDR3aa: CASGSLSGGIGETQYF; CDR3nt: TGTGCCAGTGGATCCCTTAGCGGGGGTATTGGAGAGACCCAGTACTTC
abundance: .; v_gene: TRBV23-1; d_gene: .; j_gene: TRBJ1-4; len: 18; CDR3aa: CASSQRPGDPLSYEKLFF; CDR3nt: TGCGCCAGCAGTCAAAGGCCAGGGGACCCCCTCTCTTATGAAAAACTGTTTTTT
abundance: .; v_gene: TRBV9; d_gene: .; j_gene: TRBJ1-1; len: 15; CDR3aa: CASSDISPGETEAFF; CDR3nt: TGTGCCAGCAGCGACATATCTCCGGGTGAAACTGAAGCTTTCTTT